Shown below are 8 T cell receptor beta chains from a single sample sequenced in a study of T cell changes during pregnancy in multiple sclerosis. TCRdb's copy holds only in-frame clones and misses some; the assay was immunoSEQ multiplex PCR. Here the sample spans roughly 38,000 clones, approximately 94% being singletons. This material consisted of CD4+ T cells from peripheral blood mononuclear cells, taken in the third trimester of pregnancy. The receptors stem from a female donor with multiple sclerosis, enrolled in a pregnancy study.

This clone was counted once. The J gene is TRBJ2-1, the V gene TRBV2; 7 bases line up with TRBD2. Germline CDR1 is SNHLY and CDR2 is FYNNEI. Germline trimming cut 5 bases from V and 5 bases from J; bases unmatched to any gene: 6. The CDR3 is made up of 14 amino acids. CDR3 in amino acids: CASSWGAGNNEQFF. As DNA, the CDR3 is TGTGCCAGCAGTTGGGGAGCGGGAAACAATGAGCAGTTCTTC.

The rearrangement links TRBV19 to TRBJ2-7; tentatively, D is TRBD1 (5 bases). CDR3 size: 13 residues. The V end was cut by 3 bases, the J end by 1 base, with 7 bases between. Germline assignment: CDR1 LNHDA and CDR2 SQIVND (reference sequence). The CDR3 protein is CASSMGRSYEQYF. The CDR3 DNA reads TGTGCCAGTAGTATGGGGCGGTCCTACGAGCAGTACTTC.

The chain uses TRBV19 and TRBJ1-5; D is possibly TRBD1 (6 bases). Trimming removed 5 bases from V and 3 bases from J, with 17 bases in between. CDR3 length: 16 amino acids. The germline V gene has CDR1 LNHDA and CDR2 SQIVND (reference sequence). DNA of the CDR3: TGTGCCAGTAGTTTGGGGACAACAGGAGCCAATCAGCCCCAGCATTTT. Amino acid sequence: CASSLGTTGANQPQHF.

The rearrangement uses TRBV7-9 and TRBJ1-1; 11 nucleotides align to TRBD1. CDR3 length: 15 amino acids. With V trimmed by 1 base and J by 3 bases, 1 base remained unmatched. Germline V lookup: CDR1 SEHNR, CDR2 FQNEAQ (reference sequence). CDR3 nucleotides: TGTGCCAGCAGCTTAGGGGACAGGGGGTACACTGAAGCTTTCTTT. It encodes CASSLGDRGYTEAFF.

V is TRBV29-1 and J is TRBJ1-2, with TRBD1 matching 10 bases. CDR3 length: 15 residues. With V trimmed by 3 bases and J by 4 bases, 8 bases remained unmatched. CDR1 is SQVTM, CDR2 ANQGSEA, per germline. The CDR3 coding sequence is TGCAGCGTTGACCTGAGACAGGGGGCAGGCTATGGCTACACCTTC. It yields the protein CSVDLRQGAGYGYTF. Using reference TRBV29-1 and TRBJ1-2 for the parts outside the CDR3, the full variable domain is SAVISQKPSRDICQRGTSLTIQCQVDSQVTMMFWYRQQPGQSLTLIATANQGSEATYESGFVIDKFPISRPNLTFSTLTVSNMSPEDSSIYLCSVDLRQGAGYGYTFGSGTRLTVV.

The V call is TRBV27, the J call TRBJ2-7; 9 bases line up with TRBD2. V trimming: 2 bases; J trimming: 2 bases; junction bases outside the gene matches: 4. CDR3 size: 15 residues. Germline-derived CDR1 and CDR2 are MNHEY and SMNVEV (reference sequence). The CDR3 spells CASSLMREGPYEQYF. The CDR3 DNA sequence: TGTGCCAGCAGTTTAATGCGGGAGGGCCCCTACGAGCAGTACTTC.

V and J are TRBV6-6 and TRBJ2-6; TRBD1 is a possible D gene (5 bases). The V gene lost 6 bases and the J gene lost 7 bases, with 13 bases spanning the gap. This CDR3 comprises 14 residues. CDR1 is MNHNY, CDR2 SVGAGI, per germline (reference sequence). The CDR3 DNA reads TGTGCCAGCAGCGACAGTAATCGTGCCAACGTCCTGACTTTC. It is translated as CASSDSNRANVLTF.

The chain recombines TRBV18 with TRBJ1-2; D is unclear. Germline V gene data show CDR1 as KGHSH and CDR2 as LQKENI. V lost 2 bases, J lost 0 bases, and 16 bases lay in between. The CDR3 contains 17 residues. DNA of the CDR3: TGTGCCAGCTCACCAAGCGCTGGCAGCTCACCTAACTATGGCTACACCTTC. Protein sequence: CASSPSAGSSPNYGYTF.